Only a few counts were recorded for the clone carrying this T cell receptor (beta chain). Antigen unknown. Indicated treatment: roughly 10-day PBMC culture with coronavirus spike peptide pools or control peptides (ViraFEST assay). ViraFEST grew antigen-specific T cells using peptide pools, then sequenced TCRs. Sequenced with the Oncomine TCR Beta short-read assay was DNA taken from cultured CD4+ T cells. TCRdb recomputed calls from the PCR reads with MiXCR, one row per CDR3 protein. The repertoire holds 13,000 to 15,000 distinct CDR3 sequences, with 25% to 35% as singletons. This record comes from a study of vaccination and CD4 T cells after COVID-19. Across the study: Either a CEFX pool, an HIV-1 Nef pool, or no peptide was added to control cultures. Study-wide findings and caveats: In convalescent patients, a median around 86% of reactive clones appeared only post-vaccination. When vaccine-specific clones from convalescent patients were examined, 304 of 307 were spike mono-reactive.

Per germline, CDR1 SGHTA and CDR2 FQGNSA. CDR3 size: 15 residues. Trimming removed 5 bases from V and 0 bases from J, with 11 bases in between. The rearrangement links TRBV7-2 to TRBJ1-3; TRBD1 is a possible D gene (6 bases). Sequenced here: CD4+ T cells from blood, cultured in vitro, sampled before SARS-CoV-2 vaccination. The receptor was isolated from a human donor who received a COVID-19 vaccine. In nucleotides, the CDR3 is TGTGCCAGCAGCCTTGGACAGATCTCTGGAAACACCATATATTTT. Its translation: CASSLGQISGNTIYF.